These T cell receptor beta chains were read from a single sample in a study of CD8 T cells in Susac syndrome. TCRdb passed the immunoSEQ multiplex PCR reads through MiXCR, listing each CDR3 protein once. The table records approximately 200,000 distinct CDR3 sequences, 85% to 95% of them present only once. The material sequenced was CD4+ T cells from PBMCs. These receptors all come from a human donor with multiple sclerosis. Both conserved end residues are part of each CDR3. Fields, in order: CDR3 length, V gene, J gene, CDR3 protein.

>15|TRBV27|TRBJ1-2
CASSLFRSGNYGYTF
>13|TRBV3-1|TRBJ2-1
CASSQVKEGEQFF
>14|TRBV11-2|TRBJ2-5
CASSLVRRKETQYF
>15|TRBV5-1|TRBJ1-2
CASSIQAGTGAGYTF
>14|TRBV30|TRBJ2-7
CAWSLGGRSYEQYF
>12|TRBV3-1|TRBJ1-4
CASSPGYEKLFF
>15|TRBV30|TRBJ1-5
CAWSPGLVSNQPQHF
>16|TRBV20-1|TRBJ2-1
CSARDGRGAGGNEQFF
>16|TRBV6-5|TRBJ2-6
CASSYSQSSGANVLTF
>15|TRBV6-1|TRBJ2-1
CASSRDPSSYNEQFF
>14|TRBV30|TRBJ1-6
CAWSVSGFNSPLHF
>13|TRBV7-9|TRBJ1-6
CASSILQGKPLHF
>14|TRBV29-1|TRBJ2-5
CSVGPGLALETQYF
>13|TRBV20-1|TRBJ1-1
CSASPDRNTEAFF
>13|TRBV7-3|TRBJ2-5
CASSLGAGETQYF
>15|TRBV27|TRBJ1-2
CASGRGLGPDYGYTF
>14|TRBV4-1|TRBJ2-5
CASEAGTGGMAQYF
>12|TRBV29-1|TRBJ2-5
CSARQTQETQYF
>13|TRBV29-1|TRBJ1-1
CSVERDRYTEAFF
>14|TRBV20-1|TRBJ2-3
CSARRLAGSDTQYF
>16|TRBV5-1|TRBJ2-3
CASSSFFAGGTDTQYF
>12|TRBV5-6|TRBJ2-3
CASSLSQNTQYF
>14|TRBV3-1|TRBJ2-5
CASSPSGGLETQYF
>13|TRBV5-1|TRBJ2-3
CASSKEGQDTQYF
>15|TRBV20-1|TRBJ2-3
CSATTRGGGTDTQYF
>14|TRBV18|TRBJ1-2
CASSPPLQVYGYTF
>14|TRBV5-1|TRBJ2-5
CASSSSGEAETQYF
>14|TRBV30|TRBJ2-7
CAWSATFLPGEQYF
>14|TRBV12-3/TRBV12-4|TRBJ1-1
CASQPGQRNTEAFF
>16|TRBV12-5|TRBJ1-5
CASGLVRQGINQPQHF
>15|TRBV4-2|TRBJ2-1
CASSQEDRGIDEQFF
>14|TRBV29-1|TRBJ1-5
CSVVRLPGNQPQHF
>13|TRBV30|TRBJ1-1
CAWSYGGSTEAFF
>17|TRBV5-1|TRBJ2-1
CASSLIWTPSSYNEQFF
>15|TRBV18|TRBJ2-5
CASSPIRAGKETQYF
>14|TRBV7-9|TRBJ2-5
CASSLGATLETQYF
>14|TRBV5-4|TRBJ2-5
CASSLLPLGETQYF
>15|TRBV2|TRBJ1-5
CASSKSGTVNQPQHF
>16|TRBV6-5|TRBJ2-5
CASSYSNQKGGETQYF
>14|TRBV5-1|TRBJ2-3
CASSPLESTDTQYF